These 2 T cell receptor beta chains share one sample of origin, sequenced in a study of long-term antiretroviral therapy in people with HIV. Sequencing relied on immunoSEQ assay v3.0, run at survey level. This table comes from immunoSEQ multiplex PCR, and its TCRdb copy is limited to in-frame clones, with some not included. The table lists 30,000 or so clones, roughly 98% of them singletons. The sequenced sample was unsorted PBMCs, obtained 7.6 years after starting antiretroviral therapy. Receptors originate from a man aged 25-45 years with HIV.

The genes are TRBV30 and TRBJ2-7, with D perhaps TRBD1 (6 bases). V was pared by 6 bases and J by 0 bases, with 15 bases between. This CDR3 comprises 14 residues. Germline V gene sequence: CDR1 GTSNPN, CDR2 SVGIG (reference sequence). The CDR3 DNA reads as TGTGCCTGTATTGACAGGACCCACTCCTACGAGCAGTACTTC. Translating gives CACIDRTHSYEQYF.

The V and J genes are TRBV13 and TRBJ2-5; D may correspond to TRBD1 or TRBD2 (5 bases each). V lost 4 bases and J 1 base, leaving 13 bases between the germline ends. The CDR3 is 15 amino acids. Germline CDR1 PRHDT, CDR2 FYEKMQ (reference sequence). The CDR3 region is CASSSSGTSQETQYF. Here the CDR3 DNA reads TGTGCCAGCAGCTCGTCCGGGACCTCCCAAGAGACCCAGTACTTC. Combining the CDR3 with reference TRBV13 and TRBJ2-5 gives the whole variable domain AAGVIQSPRHLIKEKRETATLKCYPIPRHDTVYWYQQGPGQDPQFLISFYEKMQSDKGSIPDRFSAQQFSDYHSELNMSSLELGDSALYFCASSSSGTSQETQYFGPGTRLLVL.